This T cell receptor (beta chain) was retrieved from a study of graft-versus-host responses after intestinal transplantation. Study details: Transplant recipients had multivisceral, liver-intestinal, or isolated intestinal grafts. Uniformly, recipients were administered anti-thymocyte globulin induction with subsequent tacrolimus and steroids for approximately three years. Regarding the study as a whole: Individuals carrying graft-donor T cell macrochimerism showed high graft-versus-host to host-versus-graft clonal ratios in allografts. The authors found GvH clones in recipient marrow, some appearing first in ileum or blood.

Method: immunoSEQ multiplex PCR; TCRdb's copy keeps in-frame clones and lacks some. The table records about 97,000 clones, around 90% of them present only once. CDR1 and CDR2 (germline): SGHRS, YFSETQ. The ends lost 2 bases at V and 4 bases at J; junction bases unmatched: 4. CDR3 size: 15 residues. Concerning this clone: Its antigen is not identified.

The sample was PBMCs, taken about 450 days after intestinal transplant. This TCR was sampled from a human patient who received an intestinal transplant, so some T cells may come from the graft donor. The gene calls are TRBV5-1 and TRBJ2-5; 11 bases align to TRBD2. CDR3 DNA: TGCGCCAGCAGCTTCGGGACTAGCGGTGGAGAGACCCAGTACTTC. It yields the protein CASSFGTSGGETQYF.